Presented here are 8 T cell receptor beta chains from one specimen sequenced in a study of T cells in Graves' hyperthyroidism and ophthalmopathy. RNA transcripts served as the template for amplifying TCR beta CDR3 regions. The primer set for the first-round RT-PCR of the TCR CDR3 was HTBI. One entry per CDR3 protein results from TCRdb running MiXCR on the multiplex PCR reads. The repertoire holds hundreds of thousands of distinct CDR3 sequences, with about 20% as singletons. The specimen was blood. These receptors originate from a man aged 30 to 45 with Graves' ophthalmopathy.

This clonotype was detected a few times. The CDR3 coding sequence is TGTGCCAGCTCACCCTTGGGACTAGCGGGAGATGAGCAGTTCTTC. It is translated as CASSPLGLAGDEQFF. The chain recombines TRBV18 with TRBJ2-1; 14 bases are a match to TRBD2. This CDR3 has 15 amino acids. Unmatched junction bases numbered 3, after V lost 3 bases and J lost 8 bases. Looked up from germline, CDR1 is KGHSH and CDR2 is LQKENI.

On this clonotype itself: Being one base from a much bigger clone, this may be a read error. The CDR3 DNA reads as TGCGCCAGCAGCTTGGCCGCTAGCGGCAAGTACGATGAGCAGTTCTTC. This translates into CASSLAASGKYDEQFF. The chain carries TRBV5-1 and TRBJ2-1; 7 positions agree with TRBD2. The V gene end was trimmed by 0 bases and the J gene end by 8 bases; junction bases not matched to a gene: 11. The CDR3 loop spans 16 amino acids. CDR1 and CDR2 from the germline V gene are SGHRS and YFSETQ.

The rearrangement joins TRBV9 to TRBJ2-3, with 14 bases matching TRBD2. The germline V gene encodes CDR1 SGDLS and CDR2 YYNGEE. V was clipped by 7 bases and J by 0 bases; unmatched bases: 4. There are 16 residues in the CDR3. The CDR3 sequence is CASGGLAGVSTDTQYF. The DNA for the CDR3 is TGTGCCAGCGGGGGACTAGCGGGAGTAAGCACAGATACGCAGTATTTT.

This sequence joins TRBV27 and TRBJ2-7; 9 positions agree with TRBD1. V lost 2 bases and J lost 5; bases outside the gene matches: 4. This CDR3 region has 14 residues. Looked up from germline, CDR1 is MNHEY and CDR2 is SMNVEV (reference sequence). The chain's CDR3 is CASSLKTGGHEQYF. Here the CDR3 DNA reads TGTGCCAGCAGTTTAAAAACAGGGGGCCACGAGCAGTACTTC.

This clonotype was counted between two and nine times. This chain uses TRBV28 with TRBJ2-3; D is unresolved. The germline gives CDR1 MDHEN, CDR2 SYDVKM. This CDR3 is built from 18 residues. The V end lost 6 bases, the J end lost 4 bases, and 26 bases lay between the germline ends. The CDR3 spells CASSKTAGRGPSPDTQYF. CDR3 sequence (DNA): TGTGCCAGCAGCAAAACTGCCGGGCGCGGTCCCTCCCCAGATACGCAGTATTTT.

This clonotype was observed many times. The chain recombines TRBV5-1 with TRBJ2-7; D possibly corresponds to TRBD1 (5 bases). The CDR3 loop spans 12 amino acids. The V end lost 4 bases, the J end lost 2 bases, and 7 bases lay between the germline ends. The germline gives CDR1 SGHRS, CDR2 YFSETQ. CDR3 region: CASSLDTYEQYF. CDR3 DNA sequence: TGCGCCAGCAGCCTGGACACCTACGAGCAGTACTTC.

CDR3 in amino acids: CASSFWTSGRTGANVLTF. The CDR3 bases are TGTGCCAGCAGCTTCTGGACTAGCGGGAGGACCGGGGCCAACGTCCTGACTTTC. The chain links TRBV5-4 to TRBJ2-6; 14 bases match TRBD2. From germline, CDR1 is SGHNT and CDR2 YYREEE (reference sequence). The CDR3 consists of 18 residues. V shed 2 bases and J 4 bases; nucleotides not matched to a gene: 5.

V and J are TRBV7-3 and TRBJ2-7; D is ambiguous. The germline V gene has CDR1 SGHTA and CDR2 FQGTGA. The ends were cut back, 2 bases at V and 5 bases at J, with 10 bases in the middle. The CDR3 has 13 residues. The CDR3 DNA follows: TGTGCCAGCAGCTTATTAGGCGGACACGAGCAGTACTTC. Its protein product is CASSLLGGHEQYF.